A selection of T cell receptor beta chains follows, all from one sample in a study of CD8 T cells in ankylosing spondylitis. Each CDR3 protein is one row after TCRdb ran MiXCR on the 5' RACE reads. The data show over 600,000 distinct CDR3 sequences, 15% to 20% seen once. The sample comprised blood, either unsorted or a sorted T cell fraction (not recorded which). Every receptor here comes from a male donor with ankylosing spondylitis. CDR3s include the opening cysteine and the closing phenylalanine or tryptophan. A D gene is named only where the DNA matches it firmly. Some rows mark clone size as missing; the rest say once, few, many or name a class of expanded clone.

v_gene	abundance	d_gene	j_gene	CDR3aa	CDR3nt
TRBV27	few	TRBD2	TRBJ2-5	CASGRLAGFQETQYF	TGTGCCAGCGGAAGACTAGCGGGCTTCCAAGAGACCCAGTACTTC
TRBV5-1	few	NA	TRBJ1-6	CASSPGHDNSPLHF	TGCGCCAGCAGCCCTGGACACGATAATTCACCCCTCCACTTT
TRBV20-1	NA	NA	TRBJ1-3	CSAPLGNTIYF	TGCAGTGCTCCCCTGGGAAACACCATATATTTT
TRBV29-1	few	NA	TRBJ2-7	CSVAKGGYEQYF	TGCAGCGTTGCTAAGGGAGGCTACGAGCAGTACTTC
TRBV6-5	NA	NA	TRBJ2-1	CASSYAPGGSYNEQFF	TGTGCCAGCAGTTACGCCCCTGGCGGTTCCTACAATGAGCAGTTCTTC
TRBV29-1	few	TRBD1	TRBJ1-2	CSVGMRQGEGYTF	TGCAGCGTTGGGATGCGACAGGGAGAGGGCTACACCTTC
TRBV7-6	NA	NA	TRBJ2-1	CASSFRSSNEQLF	TGTGCCAGCAGCTTTAGATCGTCCAATGAGCAGCTCTTC
TRBV6-5	NA	NA	TRBJ1-4	CASSYSRQIATNEKLFF	TGTGCCAGCAGTTACTCCCGACAGATCGCAACTAATGAAAAACTGTTTTTT
TRBV5-5	NA	NA	TRBJ2-2	CASSLVAGNPGELFF	TGTGCCAGCAGCTTGGTTGCAGGGAATCCCGGGGAGCTGTTTTTT
TRBV5-1	NA	NA	TRBJ1-4	CASSKTALNEKLFF	TGCGCCAGCAGCAAGACAGCTCTTAATGAAAAACTGTTTTTT
TRBV11-2	NA	NA	TRBJ1-4	CASSPLPEGEKLFF	TGTGCCAGCAGCCCGCTGCCAGAAGGTGAAAAACTGTTTTTT
TRBV14	few	TRBD1	TRBJ2-6	CASSLRTGRSLGLTF	TGTGCCAGCAGCCTTCGGACAGGTAGAAGTCTGGGCCTGACTTTC
TRBV24-1	many	NA	TRBJ1-1	CATTGGARNTEAFF	TGTGCCACCACGGGGGGCGCGAGGAACACTGAAGCTTTCTTT
TRBV28	NA	TRBD1	TRBJ2-4	CASSLARGRNIQYF	TGTGCCAGCAGTTTGGCCAGGGGGCGGAACATTCAGTACTTC
TRBV30	few	TRBD2	TRBJ2-1	CAWSGLAGHNEQFF	TGTGCCTGGAGTGGACTAGCGGGACACAATGAGCAGTTCTTC
TRBV7-2	few	NA	TRBJ2-2	CASSLDREITGELFF	TGTGCCAGCAGCTTAGACAGGGAAATAACCGGGGAGCTGTTTTTT
TRBV28	few	NA	TRBJ1-5	CATVPSGNSNQPQHF	TGTGCCACTGTCCCTTCGGGGAATAGCAATCAGCCCCAGCATTTT
TRBV7-2	once	NA	TRBJ2-6	CASSSNGGSGANVLTF	TGTGCCAGCAGCTCCAACGGAGGATCTGGGGCCAACGTCCTGACTTTC
TRBV5-1	few	NA	TRBJ1-1	CASSSQPGRTEAFF	TGCGCCAGCAGTTCCCAACCAGGGCGAACTGAAGCTTTCTTT
TRBV30	few	NA	TRBJ1-1	CAWSVERNTEAFF	TGTGCCTGGAGTGTAGAAAGGAACACTGAAGCTTTCTTT
TRBV3-1	NA	NA	TRBJ2-5	CASSQGRLKETQYF	TGTGCCAGCAGCCAAGGTCGCCTCAAAGAGACCCAGTACTTC
TRBV20-1	many	TRBD1	TRBJ1-1	CSARDRVNTEAFF	TGCAGTGCTAGGGACAGGGTGAACACTGAAGCTTTCTTT
TRBV7-9	NA	TRBD1	TRBJ2-3	CASSKGASLTDTQYF	TGTGCCAGCAGCAAGGGGGCTTCCCTCACAGATACGCAGTATTTT
TRBV20-1	NA	NA	TRBJ2-7	CCFLAAFGTDTYEQYF	TGCTGTTTCTTGGCCGCGTTTGGGACCGATACCTACGAGCAGTACTTC
TRBV3-1	few	TRBD2	TRBJ2-1	CASSKSGTRRYNEQFF	TGTGCCAGCAGCAAGTCCGGGACTAGAAGGTACAATGAGCAGTTCTTC
TRBV3-1	NA	NA	TRBJ2-7	CASTSGGLYEQYF	TGTGCCAGCACCTCCGGGGGGCTTTACGAGCAGTACTTC
TRBV4-1	NA	TRBD2	TRBJ2-2	CASSLYSGGGTGELFF	TGCGCCAGCAGCCTCTATAGCGGGGGAGGGACCGGGGAGCTGTTTTTT
TRBV5-1	NA	TRBD1	TRBJ2-7	CASSFRDRGVNEQYF	TGCGCCAGCAGCTTCCGGGACAGGGGAGTTAACGAGCAGTACTTC
TRBV12-3/TRBV12-4	few	NA	TRBJ1-3	CASSFSLGGNTIYF	TGTGCCAGCAGTTTCAGTCTGGGTGGAAACACCATATATTTT
TRBV29-1	NA	NA	TRBJ2-7	CSVGSQPDSSYEQYF	TGCAGCGTTGGAAGTCAACCGGACAGCTCCTACGAGCAGTACTTC
TRBV20-1	NA	TRBD1	TRBJ2-7	CSAKSPRTGSNEQYF	TGCAGTGCCAAATCCCCCCGGACAGGGAGCAACGAGCAGTACTTC
TRBV5-1	many	TRBD2	TRBJ2-1	CASSLGLAVYNEQFF	TGTGCCAGCAGCTTAGGACTAGCGGTCTACAATGAGCAGTTCTTC
TRBV10-3	few	TRBD2	TRBJ2-2	CAISGTSVTGELFF	TGTGCCATCAGTGGGACTAGCGTGACCGGGGAGCTGTTTTTT
TRBV7-8	many	NA	TRBJ1-5	CASSLDGQNNQPQHF	TGTGCCAGCAGCTTAGATGGACAGAACAATCAGCCCCAGCATTTT
TRBV30	few	NA	TRBJ2-7	CAWQTAWGYEQYF	TGTGCCTGGCAGACAGCATGGGGCTACGAGCAGTACTTC
TRBV7-9	few	NA	TRBJ2-7	CASSPLTAEQYF	TGTGCCAGCAGCCCCCTAACCGCCGAGCAGTACTTC
TRBV20-1	few	NA	TRBJ2-1	CSAPPGGSYNEQFF	TGCAGTGCCCCCCCGGGCGGTTCCTACAATGAGCAGTTCTTC
TRBV14	NA	NA	TRBJ1-6	CASSRPPVNSPLHF	TGTGCCAGCAGCAGGCCCCCGGTTAATTCACCCCTCCACTTT
TRBV7-9	few	NA	TRBJ1-6	CASSLAGVVPYNSPLHF	TGTGCCAGCAGCTTAGCAGGGGTGGTCCCCTATAATTCACCCCTCCACTTT
TRBV20-1	few	NA	TRBJ1-5	CSARVFADSSNQPQHF	TGCAGTGCTAGAGTTTTCGCGGATTCTAGCAATCAGCCCCAGCATTTT
TRBV12-3/TRBV12-4	few	NA	TRBJ2-3	CASSAVRGPTDTQYF	TGTGCCAGCAGTGCCGTGAGGGGCCCCACAGATACGCAGTATTTT
TRBV24-1	few	NA	TRBJ2-1	CATSDRLGNEQFF	TGTGCCACCAGTGATCGACTAGGTAATGAGCAGTTCTTC
TRBV4-3	NA	NA	TRBJ1-2	CASSQGPGFNYGYTF	TGCGCCAGCAGCCAAGGGCCAGGGTTTAACTATGGCTACACCTTC
TRBV12-3/TRBV12-4	NA	NA	TRBJ2-7	CASCTAYSYEQYF	TGTGCCAGCTGTACTGCATACTCCTACGAGCAGTACTTC
TRBV7-2	few	TRBD2	TRBJ2-7	CASSLVDGRGYEQYF	TGTGCCAGCAGCTTAGTCGACGGGAGGGGGTACGAGCAGTACTTC
TRBV19	few	TRBD1	TRBJ1-2	CASSMGTVGYGYTF	TGTGCCAGTAGTATGGGGACAGTCGGCTATGGCTACACCTTC
TRBV9	few	TRBD2	TRBJ2-1	CASSVASGGANEQFF	TGTGCCAGCAGCGTAGCCAGCGGGGGGGCGAATGAGCAGTTCTTC
TRBV5-1	many	NA	TRBJ1-1	CASSPEGLAAFF	TGCGCCAGCAGCCCGGAGGGGTTGGCAGCTTTCTTT
TRBV6-1	NA	NA	TRBJ2-7	CASSESVGFYEQYF	TGTGCCAGCAGTGAATCTGTGGGGTTCTACGAGCAGTACTTC
TRBV15	NA	NA	TRBJ2-7	CATSRGSGSSYEQYF	TGTGCCACCAGCAGAGGTAGTGGGTCCTCCTACGAGCAGTACTTC
TRBV7-8	NA	TRBD2	TRBJ2-3	CASSLSREGGTTDTQYF	TGTGCCAGCAGCTTATCTCGGGAGGGGGGGACCACAGATACGCAGTATTTT